One and the same sample provided the 3 T cell receptor beta chains below, sequenced in a study of response to subunit inactivated influenza vaccine. TCRdb passed the RT-PCR reads through MiXCR, listing each CDR3 protein once. The sample lists about 500,000 distinct CDR3 sequences; around 7.7% were seen once. This specimen consisted of PBMCs from blood, obtained roughly 24 months after vaccination. The receptor source for this set is a man between 50 and 75 years old who received an inactivated influenza vaccine.

The CDR3 protein is CASSLAVRTGGNEQFF. DNA of the CDR3: TGTGCCAGCAGCTTGGCCGTTCGTACCGGGGGCAATGAGCAGTTCTTC. The J gene is TRBJ2-1, the V gene TRBV5-5; a possible D gene is TRBD2 (6 bases). This CDR3 region has 16 residues. Germline assignment: CDR1 SGHKS and CDR2 YYEKEE (reference sequence). V lost 0 bases, J lost 6 bases, and 16 bases lay in between.

This clonotype came up a few times. The chain employs TRBV20-1 and TRBJ2-5, with a weak D call TRBD2 (5 bases). Germline CDR1 and CDR2: DFQATT and SNEGSKA (reference sequence). The CDR3 loop spans 14 amino acids. Trimming removed 6 bases from V and 1 base from J, with 15 bases in between. CDR3 sequence: CSARGVGLQETQYF. DNA for the CDR3: TGCAGTGCACGGGGAGTGGGTCTCCAAGAGACCCAGTACTTC.

This clonotype was recorded a few times. J is TRBJ1-1 and V is TRBV7-2, with D possibly TRBD1 on 6 matching bases. The CDR3 runs 14 residues. Germline values: CDR1 SGHTA, CDR2 FQGNSA. V dropped 5 bases and J dropped 11 bases, with 21 bases sitting between them. The DNA for the CDR3 is TGTGCCAGCAGCGCCCACAACAGGGCCGAAGAGGCTTTCTTT. This sequence encodes CASSAHNRAEEAFF.